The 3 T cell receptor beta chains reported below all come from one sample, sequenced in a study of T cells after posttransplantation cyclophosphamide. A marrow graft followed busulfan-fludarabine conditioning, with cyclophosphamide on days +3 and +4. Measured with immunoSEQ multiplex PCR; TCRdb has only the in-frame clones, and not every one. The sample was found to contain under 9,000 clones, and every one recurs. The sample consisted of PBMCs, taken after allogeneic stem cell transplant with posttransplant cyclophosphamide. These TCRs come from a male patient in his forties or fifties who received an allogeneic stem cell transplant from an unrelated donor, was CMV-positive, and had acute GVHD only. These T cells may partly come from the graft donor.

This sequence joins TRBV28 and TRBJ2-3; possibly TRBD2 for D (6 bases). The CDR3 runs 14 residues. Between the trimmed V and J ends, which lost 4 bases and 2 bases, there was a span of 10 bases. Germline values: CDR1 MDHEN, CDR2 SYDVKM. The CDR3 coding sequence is TGTGCCAGCAGTTCCGGGACTCTCACAGATACGCAGTATTTT. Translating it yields CASSSGTLTDTQYF.

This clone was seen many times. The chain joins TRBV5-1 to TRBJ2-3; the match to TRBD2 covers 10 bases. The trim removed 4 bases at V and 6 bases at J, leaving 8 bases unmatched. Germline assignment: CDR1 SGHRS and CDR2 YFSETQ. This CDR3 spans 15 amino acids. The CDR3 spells CASSASGGAGDTQYF. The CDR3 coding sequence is TGCGCCAGCAGCGCCAGCGGGGGGGCCGGGGATACGCAGTATTTT.

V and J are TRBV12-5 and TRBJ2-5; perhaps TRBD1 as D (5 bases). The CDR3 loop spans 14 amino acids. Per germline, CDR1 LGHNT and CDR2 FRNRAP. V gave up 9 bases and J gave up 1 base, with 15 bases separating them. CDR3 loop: CASGQGSPQETQYF. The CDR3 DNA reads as TGTGCTAGCGGTCAGGGAAGCCCCCAAGAGACCCAGTACTTC.